In this sample, the clone carrying this TCR beta chain turned up a few times. CDR1 is WNHNN, CDR2 SYGVQD, per germline (reference sequence). The CDR3 has 12 residues. V was trimmed by 4 bases and J by 2 bases, leaving 6 bases between them. Only in-frame clones appear in the TCRdb table, and some are missing; sequencing was by immunoSEQ multiplex PCR. The profile shows about 83,000 clones, around 83% of them singletons. The source of the sample is a study of blood T cell repertoires in COVID-19. Study information: There were acute and convalescent COVID-19 samples, and they came from the United States, Italy and Spain.

Material for sequencing was peripheral blood. The rearrangement links TRBV10-1 to TRBJ2-7; TRBD1 is a possible D gene (5 bases). This receptor was taken from a woman older than 75 in a cohort sampled during active or convalescent COVID-19. CDR3 residues: CASSGGPYEQYF. The CDR3 nucleotides read TGCGCCAGCAGTGGGGGCCCCTACGAGCAGTACTTC.